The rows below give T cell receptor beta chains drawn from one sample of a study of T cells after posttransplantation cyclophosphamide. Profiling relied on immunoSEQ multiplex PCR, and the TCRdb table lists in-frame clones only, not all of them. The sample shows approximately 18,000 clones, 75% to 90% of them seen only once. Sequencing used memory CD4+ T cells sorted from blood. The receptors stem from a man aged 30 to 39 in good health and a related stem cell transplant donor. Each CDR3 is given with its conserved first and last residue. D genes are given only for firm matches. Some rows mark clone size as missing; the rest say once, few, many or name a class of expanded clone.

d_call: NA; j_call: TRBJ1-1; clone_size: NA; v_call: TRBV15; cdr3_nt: TGTGCCACCAGCAGAGAAGAAGCGGGGGTAACTGAAGCTTTCTTT; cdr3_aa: CATSREEAGVTEAFF
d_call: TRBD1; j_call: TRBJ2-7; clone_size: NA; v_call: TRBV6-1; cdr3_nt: TGTGCCAGCAGTGCCGGGACAGGGGGCTCCCACGAGCAGTACTTC; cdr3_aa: CASSAGTGGSHEQYF
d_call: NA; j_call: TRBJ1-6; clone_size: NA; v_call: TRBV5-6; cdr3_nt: TGTGCCAGCAGCCAGGGGCGGAATAATTCACCCCTCCACTTT; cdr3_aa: CASSQGRNNSPLHF
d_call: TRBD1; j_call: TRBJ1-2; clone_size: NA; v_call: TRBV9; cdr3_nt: TGTGCCAGCAGCGGCGCCGGGACAGTTAACCTCTATGGCTACACCTTC; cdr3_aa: CASSGAGTVNLYGYTF
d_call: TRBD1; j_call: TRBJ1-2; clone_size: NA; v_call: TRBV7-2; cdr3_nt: TGTGCCAGCAGCTTGACAGGGGGGTTCGGGGGGGATGGCTACACCTTC; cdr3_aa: CASSLTGGFGGDGYTF
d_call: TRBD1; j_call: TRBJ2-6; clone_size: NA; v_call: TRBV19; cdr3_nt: TGTGCCAGTAGTATTTTAGGACAGGTCTCTGGGGCCAACGTCCTGACTTTC; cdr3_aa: CASSILGQVSGANVLTF
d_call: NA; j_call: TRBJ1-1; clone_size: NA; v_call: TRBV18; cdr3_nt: TGTGCCAGCTCAGAAATAGAAGGGAGTAACACTGAAGCTTTCTTT; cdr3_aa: CASSEIEGSNTEAFF
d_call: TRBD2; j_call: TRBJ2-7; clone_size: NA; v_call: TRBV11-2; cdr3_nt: TGTGCCAGCAGCTCCCTAGCGGGGGGGTGGGAGCAGTACTTC; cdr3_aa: CASSSLAGGWEQYF
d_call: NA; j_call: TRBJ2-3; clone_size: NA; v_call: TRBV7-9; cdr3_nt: TGTGCCAGCAGAACGGGTACGCAGTATTTT; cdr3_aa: CASRTGTQYF
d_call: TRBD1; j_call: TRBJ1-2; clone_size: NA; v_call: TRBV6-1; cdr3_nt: TGTGCCAGCAGGGGACAGGAGTATGGCTACACCTTC; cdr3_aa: CASRGQEYGYTF
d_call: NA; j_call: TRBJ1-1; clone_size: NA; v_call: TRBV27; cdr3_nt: TGTGCCAGCAGTTCCCCACTAAACGGGGCTGAAGCTTTCTTT; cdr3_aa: CASSSPLNGAEAFF
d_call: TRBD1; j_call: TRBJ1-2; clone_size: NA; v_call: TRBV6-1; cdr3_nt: TGTGCCAGCAGTTTGACAGGGGGAGACTATGGCTACACCTTC; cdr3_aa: CASSLTGGDYGYTF
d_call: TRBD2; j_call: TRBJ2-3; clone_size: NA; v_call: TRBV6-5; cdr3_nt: TGTGCCAGCAGTTTGCGGGGGGGTGAGACAGATACGCAGTATTTT; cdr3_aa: CASSLRGGETDTQYF
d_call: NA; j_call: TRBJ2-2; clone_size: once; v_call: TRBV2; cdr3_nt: TGTGCCAGCAGTGAAGCGCGTTTTCTCCGAAGGGGCGCAAGCACCGGGGAGCTGTTTTTT; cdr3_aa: CASSEARFLRRGASTGELFF
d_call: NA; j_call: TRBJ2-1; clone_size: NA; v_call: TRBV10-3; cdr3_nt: TGTGCCATCAGCGGGGGAGTGGTTGATGAGCAGTTCTTC; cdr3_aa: CAISGGVVDEQFF
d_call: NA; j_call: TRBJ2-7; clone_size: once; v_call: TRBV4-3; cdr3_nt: TGCGCCAGCAGCCAAGCCCTGGGAGTGGGGGGAACGACAGGGCTCTACGAGCAGTACTTC; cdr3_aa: CASSQALGVGGTTGLYEQYF
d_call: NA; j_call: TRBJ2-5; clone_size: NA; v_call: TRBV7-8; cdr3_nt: TGTGCCAGCACCCCCGCGGGGCGCGGGCAAGAGACCCAGTACTTC; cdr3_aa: CASTPAGRGQETQYF
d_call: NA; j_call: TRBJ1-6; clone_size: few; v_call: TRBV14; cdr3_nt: TGTGCCAGCAGCCCGGGACACTCCTATAATTCACCCCTCCACTTT; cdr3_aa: CASSPGHSYNSPLHF
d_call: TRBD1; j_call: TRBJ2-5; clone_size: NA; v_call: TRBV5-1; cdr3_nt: TGCGCCAGCAGCTCCGGGACAGGGGGCGGAGAGACCCAGTACTTC; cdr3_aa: CASSSGTGGGETQYF
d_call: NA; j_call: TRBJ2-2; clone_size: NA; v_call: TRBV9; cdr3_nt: TGTGCCAGCAGCGGTGAGATTTGGAACACCGGGGAGCTGTTTTTT; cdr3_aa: CASSGEIWNTGELFF
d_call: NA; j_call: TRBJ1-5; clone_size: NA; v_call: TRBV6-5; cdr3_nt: TGTGCCAGCGGTATCGGTAGCAATCAGCCCCAGCATTTT; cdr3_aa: CASGIGSNQPQHF
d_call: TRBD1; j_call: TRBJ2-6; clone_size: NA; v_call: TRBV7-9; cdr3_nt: TGTGCCAGCAGCTTATCGGGACAGGGTTATGGGGCCAACGTCCTGACTTTC; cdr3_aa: CASSLSGQGYGANVLTF
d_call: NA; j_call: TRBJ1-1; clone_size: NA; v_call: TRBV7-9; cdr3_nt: TGTGCCAGCAGCTTTGCAGGGGCCACTGAAGCTTTCTTT; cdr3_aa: CASSFAGATEAFF
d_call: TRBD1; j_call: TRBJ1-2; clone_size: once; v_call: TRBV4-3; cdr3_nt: TGCGCCAGCAGCCAAGACGCAGGGGGAAAAGGCTACACCTTC; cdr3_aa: CASSQDAGGKGYTF
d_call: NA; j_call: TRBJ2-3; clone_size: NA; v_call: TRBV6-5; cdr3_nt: TGTGCCAGCAGTAGAGGACAGCCTAGCACAGATACGCAGTATTTT; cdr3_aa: CASSRGQPSTDTQYF
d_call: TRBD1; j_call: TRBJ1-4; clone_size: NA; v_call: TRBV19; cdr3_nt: TGTGCCAGTAGTATGAATAGGCAGGGGGATGAAAAACTGTTTTTT; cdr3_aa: CASSMNRQGDEKLFF
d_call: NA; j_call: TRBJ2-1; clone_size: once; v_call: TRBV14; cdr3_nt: TGTGCCAGCAGCAATTCCCGAGTACCGGGGGGCTACTTGTGGCAGTTCTTC; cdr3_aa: CASSNSRVPGGYLWQFF
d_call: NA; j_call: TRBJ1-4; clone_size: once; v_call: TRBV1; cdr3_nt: TGCACCAGCAGCCAAGGACCAACAGGGGGCGACGAGGTGACTAATGAAAAACTGTTTTTT; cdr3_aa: CTSSQGPTGGDEVTNEKLFF
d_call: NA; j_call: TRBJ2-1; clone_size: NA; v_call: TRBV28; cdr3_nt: TGTGCCACAACCGGACTCTCGTGGGGGGTCTACAATGAGCAGTTCTTC; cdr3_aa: CATTGLSWGVYNEQFF
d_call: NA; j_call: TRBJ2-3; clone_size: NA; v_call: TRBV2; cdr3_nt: TGTGCCAGCATGGTCAGGGTCACAGATACGCAGTATTTT; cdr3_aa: CASMVRVTDTQYF
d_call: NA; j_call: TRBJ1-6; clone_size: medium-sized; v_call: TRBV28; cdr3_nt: TGTGCCAGCAGTTCAAACAGGGAATCCGCTCCCCTCCACTTT; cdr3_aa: CASSSNRESAPLHF
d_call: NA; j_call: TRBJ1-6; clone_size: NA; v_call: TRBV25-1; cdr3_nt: TGTGCCAGCAGTTTGCGGAATTCACCCCTCCACTTT; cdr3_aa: CASSLRNSPLHF
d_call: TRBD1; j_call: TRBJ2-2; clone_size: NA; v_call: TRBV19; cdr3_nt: TGTGCCAGTAGTCCCCAGGGGGCGTTCGGGGAGCTGTTTTTT; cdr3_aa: CASSPQGAFGELFF
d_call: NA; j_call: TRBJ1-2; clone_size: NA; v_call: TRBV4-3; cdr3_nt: TGCGCCAGCAGCCAGAGGGTGGACAGTGCCGGCTACACCTTC; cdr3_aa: CASSQRVDSAGYTF
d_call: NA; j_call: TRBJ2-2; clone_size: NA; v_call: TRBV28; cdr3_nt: TGTGCCAGCAGTAGAATTGACACAGGCTCCACCGGGGAGCTGTTTTTT; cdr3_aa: CASSRIDTGSTGELFF